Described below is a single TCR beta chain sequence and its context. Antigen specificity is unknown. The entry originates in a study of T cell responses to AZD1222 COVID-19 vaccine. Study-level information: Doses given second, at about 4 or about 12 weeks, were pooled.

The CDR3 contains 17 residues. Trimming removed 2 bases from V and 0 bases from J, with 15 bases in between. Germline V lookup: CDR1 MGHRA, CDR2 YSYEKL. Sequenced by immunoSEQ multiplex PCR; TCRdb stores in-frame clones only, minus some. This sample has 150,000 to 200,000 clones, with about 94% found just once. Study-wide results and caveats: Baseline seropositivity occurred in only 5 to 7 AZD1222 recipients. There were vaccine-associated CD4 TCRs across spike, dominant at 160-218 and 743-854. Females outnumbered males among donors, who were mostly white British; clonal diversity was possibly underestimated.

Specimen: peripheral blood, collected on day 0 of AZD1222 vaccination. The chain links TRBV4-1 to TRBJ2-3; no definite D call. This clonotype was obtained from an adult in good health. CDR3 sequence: CASSQIPSAASTDTQYF. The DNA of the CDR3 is TGCGCCAGCAGCCAAATACCTTCCGCGGCTAGCACAGATACGCAGTATTTT.